The 7 T cell receptor beta chains reported below all come from one sample, sequenced in a study of T-cell memory formation after mild COVID-19. One entry per CDR3 protein results from TCRdb running MiXCR on the 5' RACE reads. The sample has about 45,000 distinct CDR3 sequences; roughly 9% are singletons. Sequencing was performed on PBMCs or a T cell subset sorted from them (not recorded which). The receptors come from an adult woman who had mild COVID-19 (a few samples of this study predate the infection). Cell type and time point are not known.

The V gene is TRBV2, the J gene TRBJ1-4; maybe TRBD1 (6 bases). Germline loops: CDR1 SNHLY, CDR2 FYNNEI. Trimming removed 9 bases at V and 8 bases at J, with 13 bases between. CDR3 length: 12 amino acids. Here the CDR3 reads CASRQVQEKLFF. The CDR3 bases are TGTGCCAGTCGACAGGTGCAAGAAAAACTGTTTTTT. The whole variable domain, remainder taken from reference TRBV2 and TRBJ1-4, is EPEVTQTPSHQVTQMGQEVILRCVPISNHLYFYWYRQILGQKVEFLVSFYNNEISEKSEIFDDQFSVERPDGSNFTLKIRSTKLEDSAMYFCASRQVQEKLFFGSGTQLSVL.

This chain connects TRBV7-6 to TRBJ2-3; 7 bases agree with TRBD2. Trimming took 2 bases from V and 3 from J; bases not matched to a gene: 8. The CDR3 sequence is 16 residues long. From germline, CDR1 is SGHVS and CDR2 FNYEAQ. The CDR3: CASSLRGAGVTDTQYF. Written as DNA, the CDR3 is TGTGCCAGCAGCTTAAGGGGCGCGGGGGTGACAGATACGCAGTATTTT.

This clonotype showed up just a few times. V gene TRBV29-1 combines with J gene TRBJ2-3; unclear D gene. This CDR3 is 10 amino acids long. Trimming removed 2 bases from V and 10 bases from J, with 7 bases in between. Germline V CDR1 and CDR2: SQVTM, ANQGSEA. CDR3 in amino acids: CSVETGPQYF. CDR3 bases: TGCAGCGTTGAAACGGGTCCGCAGTATTTT.

By proportion, this clonotype is medium-sized. This chain joins TRBV7-2 and TRBJ2-3; D gene unclear. V lost 2 bases and J lost 3, with 6 bases in between. This CDR3 comprises 13 residues. Germline values: CDR1 SGHTA, CDR2 FQGNSA. The CDR3: CASSLWLTDTQYF. CDR3 bases: TGTGCCAGCAGCTTATGGCTGACAGATACGCAGTATTTT. The full variable domain, completed using reference TRBV7-2 and TRBJ2-3, is GAGVSQSPSNKVTEKGKDVELRCDPISGHTALYWYRQSLGQGLEFLIYFQGNSAPDKSGLPSDRFSAERTGGSVSTLTIQRTQQEDSAVYLCASSLWLTDTQYFGPGTRLTVL.

This clonotype was counted only a few times. The V gene is TRBV20-1, the J gene TRBJ2-1; 8 bases match TRBD1. This CDR3 comprises 14 residues. Losses at the gene ends were 5 bases for V and 3 bases for J; bases not matched to a gene: 6. Germline values: CDR1 DFQATT, CDR2 SNEGSKA (reference sequence). The CDR3 protein is CSAPRQGFYNEQFF. CDR3 DNA sequence: TGCAGTGCTCCTCGACAGGGGTTCTACAATGAGCAGTTCTTC.

This clonotype was seen more than once but under ten times. V is TRBV20-1 and J is TRBJ2-3; 13 positions match TRBD2. CDR1 and CDR2 (germline): DFQATT, SNEGSKA (reference sequence). With 0 bases clipped from V and 0 bases from J, the junction kept 9 bases outside the gene matches. This CDR3 has 19 residues. CDR3 protein: CSARDPGLAGPPSTDTQYF. CDR3 coding DNA: TGCAGTGCTAGAGATCCGGGACTAGCGGGACCACCTAGCACAGATACGCAGTATTTT.

Only a few counts were recorded for this clonotype. The CDR3 loop is CASSLVHRDHTEAFF. The DNA for the CDR3 is TGTGCCAGCAGCTTAGTACACAGGGATCACACTGAAGCTTTCTTT. The rearrangement links TRBV7-8 to TRBJ1-1; D may be TRBD1 (6 bases). Trimming left V 1 base short and J 3 bases short, with 12 bases between. This CDR3 contains 15 residues. Per the germline V gene, CDR1 is SGHVS and CDR2 is FQNEAQ.